These 23 T cell receptor beta chains share one sample of origin, sequenced in a study of cytomegalovirus exposure and HLA in healthy donors. A multiplex PCR was run with 60 Vbeta primers and 13 Jbeta primers. Clones were read by immunoSEQ multiplex PCR, and TCRdb kept only the in-frame ones, dropping some. The sample lists a few hundred thousand clones, about 89% occurring once. Sequences were obtained from PBMCs. Receptors were obtained from a young woman in good health and CMV-seronegative.

A single count supports this clone. This chain links TRBV4-3 with TRBJ2-1; 10 positions match TRBD2. The CDR3 extends over 16 amino acids. V lost 2 bases, J lost 9 bases, and 10 bases stayed unmatched. Per germline, CDR1 LGHNA and CDR2 YSLEER. The CDR3 protein is CASSQTPSGGAFEQFF. The CDR3 DNA reads TGCGCCAGCAGCCAAACCCCCAGCGGGGGGGCTTTTGAGCAGTTCTTC.

The V and J genes are TRBV6-5 and TRBJ2-7; 11 nucleotides align to TRBD2. After removal of 8 bases from V and 4 bases from J, the junction contained 10 bases not matched to a gene. The CDR3 length is 15 residues. Germline assignment: CDR1 MNHEY and CDR2 SVGAGI. The CDR3 nucleotides are TGTGCCAGCCGGAAGGCCGGGACTAGCGGATACGAGCAGTACTTC. The encoded protein is CASRKAGTSGYEQYF.

The V call is TRBV29-1, the J call TRBJ2-7; 11 bases agree with TRBD2. CDR1 is SQVTM, CDR2 ANQGSEA, per germline. The length of the CDR3 is 13 residues. The V gene end was trimmed by 5 bases and the J gene end by 4 bases; junction bases not matched to a gene: 4. The CDR3 nucleotides are TGCAGCGTTACCGGGACTAGCGGTTACGAGCAGTACTTC. It yields the protein CSVTGTSGYEQYF.

The chain uses TRBV19 and TRBJ2-7; D is possibly TRBD2 (6 bases). Looked up from germline, CDR1 is LNHDA and CDR2 is SQIVND (reference sequence). Trimming shortened V by 4 bases and J by 0 bases, and 19 bases separated the two germline ends. This CDR3 is 17 amino acids long. For the CDR3, the DNA is TGTGCCAGTAGTACCCGCGCGGGACTTCCTAGCTCCTACGAGCAGTACTTC. Amino acids: CASSTRAGLPSSYEQYF.

The chain employs TRBV5-1 and TRBJ2-2; D might be TRBD2 (6 bases). The CDR3 spans 12 residues. The ends were cut back, 6 bases at V and 6 bases at J, with 9 bases in the middle. Germline V gene lookup returns CDR1 SGHRS and CDR2 YFSETQ. The DNA of the CDR3 is TGCGCCAGCATGTGGGAGGCCGGGGAGCTGTTTTTT. Translating gives CASMWEAGELFF.

The rearrangement uses TRBV7-2 and TRBJ1-2, with D unresolved. The CDR3 runs 16 residues. Trimming stripped 1 base from V and 2 bases from J, with 14 bases between. The germline V gene encodes CDR1 SGHTA and CDR2 FQGNSA. CDR3 DNA: TGTGCCAGCAGCTTAGTGGGGTGGGGAGCAAACTATGGCTACACCTTC. Translating it yields CASSLVGWGANYGYTF.

V gene TRBV9 combines with J gene TRBJ2-7; possibly TRBD2 for D (5 bases). This CDR3 contains 15 residues. Deletions cut 4 bases from V and 1 base from J, with 15 bases between. Germline V gene lookup returns CDR1 SGDLS and CDR2 YYNGEE. As DNA, the CDR3 is TGTGCCAGCAGCCCCGTGCCGGGATCTTCCTACGAGCAGTACTTC. Residues: CASSPVPGSSYEQYF.

The CDR3 DNA reads as TGTGCCAGTAGGGGACAGGGGAGTCAGCCCCAGCATTTT. It specifies CASRGQGSQPQHF. The chain uses TRBV19 and TRBJ1-5; 10 bases fit TRBD1. The V gene end was trimmed by 6 bases and the J gene end by 6 bases; junction bases not matched to a gene: 2. The CDR3 covers 13 residues. The germline gives CDR1 LNHDA, CDR2 SQIVND (reference sequence).

The chain joins TRBV10-3 to TRBJ1-1; a possible D gene is TRBD1 (5 bases). V dropped 4 bases and J dropped 3 bases, with 12 bases sitting between them. The CDR3 is 14 residues long. Germline assignment: CDR1 ENHRY and CDR2 SYGVKD. DNA for the CDR3: TGTGCCATCAGTGTCCAAGGGGAGGACACTGAAGCTTTCTTT. This codes for CAISVQGEDTEAFF.

The chain is built from TRBV29-1 and TRBJ1-4; D gene unclear. V was cut by 1 base and J by 4 bases, with 10 bases left in between. The germline CDR1 and CDR2 sequences are SQVTM and ANQGSEA. The CDR3 length is 14 residues. This CDR3 is CSVEVPPGNEKLFF. The CDR3 DNA follows: TGCAGCGTTGAAGTTCCGCCGGGTAATGAAAAACTGTTTTTT.

The rearrangement links TRBV9 to TRBJ1-3, with D tentatively TRBD1 (6 bases). CDR3 length: 14 amino acids. With 0 bases removed from V and 4 bases from J, the gap between germline ends came to 8 bases. Germline CDR1 SGDLS, CDR2 YYNGEE. DNA of the CDR3: TGTGCCAGCAGCGTAGCGGGGGGCGGAAACACCATATATTTT. It yields the protein CASSVAGGGNTIYF.

V usage is TRBV4-1 and J usage is TRBJ2-7, with D perhaps TRBD2 (6 bases). This CDR3 comprises 13 residues. The germline V and J ends were trimmed by 1 base and 2 bases, with 6 bases remaining between them. Germline V CDR1 and CDR2: MGHRA, YSYEKL. The CDR3 sequence: CASSQGEAYEQYF. DNA of the CDR3: TGCGCCAGCAGCCAAGGGGAGGCCTACGAGCAGTACTTC.

Details on this clone: At one end, the junction sequence differs from germline, possibly due to a read error. This chain joins TRBV5-1 and TRBJ2-5, with 7 bases aligning to TRBD2. From germline, CDR1 is SGHRS and CDR2 YFSETQ. CDR3 size: 15 residues. The CDR3 DNA is TGCGCCAGCAGGTTGGCGGCGGGCGGGGGAGAGACCCAGTACTTC. Translating it yields CASRLAAGGGETQYF.

This clone came up a few times. V is TRBV7-2 and J is TRBJ2-5; 9 nucleotides agree with TRBD2. J was trimmed by 2 bases and V by 7 bases; bases with no gene match: 8. The CDR3 has 15 amino acids. Germline CDR1 and CDR2: SGHTA and FQGNSA. CDR3 nucleotides: TGTGCCAGCACGCGAGCGGGGGGCCGTCAAGAGACCCAGTACTTC. This translates into CASTRAGGRQETQYF. The variable domain in full, completed from reference TRBV7-2 and TRBJ2-5, reads GAGVSQSPSNKVTEKGKDVELRCDPISGHTALYWYRQSLGQGLEFLIYFQGNSAPDKSGLPSDRFSAERTGGSVSTLTIQRTQQEDSAVYLCASTRAGGRQETQYFGPGTRLLVL.

The chain is built from TRBV7-2 and TRBJ2-7, with 7 nucleotides matching TRBD2. The CDR3 covers 12 residues. The trim removed 11 bases at V and 2 bases at J, leaving 6 bases unmatched. Germline V gene data show CDR1 as SGHTA and CDR2 as FQGNSA. DNA of the CDR3: TGTGCCTCCGGCCTAGCGGCCTACGAGCAGTACTTC. Protein sequence: CASGLAAYEQYF.

The CDR3 nucleotides are TGTGCCACCAGCAGAGAGGCTAGCGGGACCTACGAGCAGTACTTC. It translates to CATSREASGTYEQYF. This sequence joins TRBV15 and TRBJ2-7; the match to TRBD2 covers 9 bases. Germline loops: CDR1 LNHNV, CDR2 YYDKDF (reference sequence). This CDR3 comprises 15 residues. V lost 0 bases, J lost 2 bases, and 2 bases stayed unmatched.

The chain is built from TRBV11-2 and TRBJ2-5, with 7 nucleotides matching TRBD1. Losses at the gene ends were 1 base for V and 5 bases for J; bases not matched to a gene: 4. CDR1 is SGHAT, CDR2 FQNNGV, per germline. The CDR3 has 14 residues. The CDR3: CASSLGTGYETQYF. DNA of the CDR3: TGTGCCAGCAGCTTAGGGACAGGATACGAGACCCAGTACTTC.

This clone was observed a single time. This chain links TRBV6-5 with TRBJ2-5, with 8 bases lining up with TRBD2. Trimming cost V 6 bases and J 4 bases; bases outside gene matches: 4. This CDR3 has 13 residues. Per germline, CDR1 MNHEY and CDR2 SVGAGI. CDR3 coding DNA: TGTGCCAGCAGAGCGGGAGTAGGAGAGACCCAGTACTTC. Amino acid sequence: CASRAGVGETQYF.

V usage is TRBV6-5 and J usage is TRBJ2-7, with D uncertain. CDR1 is MNHEY, CDR2 SVGAGI, per germline. Trimming took 6 bases from V and 3 from J, leaving 6 bases between them. The CDR3 is 11 residues long. The chain's CDR3 is CASRSRYEQYF. The CDR3 nucleotides read TGTGCCAGCAGATCTCGCTACGAGCAGTACTTC.

The chain links TRBV7-2 to TRBJ1-1; 9 positions match TRBD1. The CDR3 length is 15 residues. Per the germline V gene, CDR1 is SGHTA and CDR2 is FQGNSA. J gave up 7 bases and V 5 bases, and 11 bases lay outside the gene matches. CDR3: CASSRTGGAGYEAFF. Here the CDR3 DNA reads TGTGCCAGCAGCCGCACAGGGGGCGCGGGGTATGAAGCTTTCTTT. The variable domain in full, with the rest retrieved from reference TRBV7-2 and TRBJ1-1, is GAGVSQSPSNKVTEKGKDVELRCDPISGHTALYWYRQSLGQGLEFLIYFQGNSAPDKSGLPSDRFSAERTGGSVSTLTIQRTQQEDSAVYLCASSRTGGAGYEAFFGQGTRLTVV.

This clone appeared once. The same CDR3 arises from other DNA sequences in this sample as well. The chain is built from TRBV18 and TRBJ2-7, with a tentative D call TRBD1 (6 bases). Germline CDR1 is KGHSH and CDR2 is LQKENI. Deletions cut 3 bases from V and 0 bases from J, with 9 bases between. CDR3 length equals 14 residues. The CDR3, as DNA: TGTGCCAGCTCACCGCCGACAGGCTCCTACGAGCAGTACTTC. Translation: CASSPPTGSYEQYF.

The chain joins TRBV5-6 to TRBJ2-2; 8 bases match TRBD1. The CDR3 is 15 amino acids. Trimming cost V 5 bases and J 6 bases; bases outside gene matches: 9. CDR1 is SGHDT, CDR2 YYEEEE, per germline. This CDR3 reads CASSRTGKEAGELFF. The CDR3 coding sequence is TGTGCCAGCAGTCGGACAGGGAAAGAGGCCGGGGAGCTGTTTTTT. The variable domain in full, with the rest retrieved from reference TRBV5-6 and TRBJ2-2, is DAGVTQSPTHLIKTRGQQVTLRCSPKSGHDTVSWYQQALGQGPQFIFQYYEEEERQRGNFPDRFSGHQFPNYSSELNVNALLLGDSALYLCASSRTGKEAGELFFGEGSRLTVL.

This rearrangement joins TRBV29-1 to TRBJ1-1; 7 nucleotides align to TRBD1. With 6 bases clipped from V and 1 base from J, the junction kept 8 bases outside the gene matches. The CDR3 length is 14 residues. Germline V gene data show CDR1 as SQVTM and CDR2 as ANQGSEA. The CDR3 sequence is CSVRQGIPNTEAFF. Here the CDR3 DNA reads TGCAGCGTGCGACAGGGTATCCCGAACACTGAAGCTTTCTTT. The full variable domain, completed using reference TRBV29-1 and TRBJ1-1, is SAVISQKPSRDICQRGTSLTIQCQVDSQVTMMFWYRQQPGQSLTLIATANQGSEATYESGFVIDKFPISRPNLTFSTLTVSNMSPEDSSIYLCSVRQGIPNTEAFFGQGTRLTVV.